This T cell receptor beta chain was captured by sequencing in a study of T cells in Graves' hyperthyroidism and ophthalmopathy. This clonotype has more than one count but fewer than ten. The CDR3 loop spans 18 amino acids. Per the germline V gene, CDR1 is KGHSH and CDR2 is LQKENI. V lost 1 base and J lost 0, with 15 bases in between. Amplification of TCR beta CDR3 regions was performed using RNA transcripts as template. The TCR CDR3 first-round RT-PCR relied on the HTBI primer set. MiXCR, run by TCRdb on the multiplex PCR reads, gives a single entry per CDR3 protein. The table lists hundreds of thousands of distinct CDR3 sequences, about a sixth of them singletons, with approximately 7.5% in the top ten. Researchers barred patients who had uncontrolled infection, other autoimmune disease, pregnancy or lactation.

Sequencing was done on a sample of blood. The receptor's source is a woman aged 18 to 35 with Graves' hyperthyroidism. The V gene is TRBV18, the J gene TRBJ1-4, with unresolved D. CDR3 sequence reads: CASSPRAKTAATNEKLFF. The DNA for the CDR3 is TGTGCCAGCTCACCACGCGCTAAAACAGCTGCAACTAATGAAAAACTGTTTTTT.